This entry describes one TCR beta chain. The data stem from a study of control samples from healthy donors and cancer patients. Germline assignment: CDR1 MDHEN and CDR2 SYDVKM. There are 17 residues in the CDR3. V lost 2 bases and J 0 bases, leaving 15 bases between the germline ends. Repertoires were generated with immunoSEQ multiplex PCR, while TCRdb's copy carries only in-frame clones and drops some. The sample yields some 120,000 clones, just over 90% seen once. The chain recombines TRBV28 with TRBJ2-3; D remains unclear. The clonotype originates from a man aged 50 or older with head and neck cancer. What was sequenced was PBMCs. CDR3 coding DNA: TGTGCCAGCAGTTTAATCACGCAGAAAAAAAGCACAGATACGCAGTATTTT. This codes for CASSLITQKKSTDTQYF.